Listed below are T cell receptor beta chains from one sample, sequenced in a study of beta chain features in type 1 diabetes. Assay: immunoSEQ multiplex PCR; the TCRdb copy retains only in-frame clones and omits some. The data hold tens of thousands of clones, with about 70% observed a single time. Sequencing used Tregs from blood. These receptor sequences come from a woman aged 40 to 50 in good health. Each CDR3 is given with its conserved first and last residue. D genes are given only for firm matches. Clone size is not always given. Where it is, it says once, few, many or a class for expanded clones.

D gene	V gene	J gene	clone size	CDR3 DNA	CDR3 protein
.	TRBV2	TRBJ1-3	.	TGTGCCAGCCTGAGCAGGACGGGAGGAAACACCATATATTTT	CASLSRTGGNTIYF
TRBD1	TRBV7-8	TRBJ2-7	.	TGTGCCAGCAGCCGACAGGGGACCTACGAGCAGTACTTC	CASSRQGTYEQYF
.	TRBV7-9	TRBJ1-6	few	TGTGCCAGCAGCTTAGCCGGACCCCTCCACTTT	CASSLAGPLHF
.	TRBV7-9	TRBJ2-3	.	TGTGCCAGTCAAGCTAGATCCTCTAGCACAGATACGCAGTATTTT	CASQARSSSTDTQYF
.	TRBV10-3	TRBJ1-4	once	TGTGCCATCAGTGGAGGAGGTGAAAAACTGTTTTTT	CAISGGGEKLFF
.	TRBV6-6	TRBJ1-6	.	TGTGCCAGCAGTTACAGGACAGACAATTCACCCCTCCACTTT	CASSYRTDNSPLHF
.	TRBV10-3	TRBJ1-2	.	TGTGCCATCGGTGACGCTAACTATGGCTACACCTTC	CAIGDANYGYTF
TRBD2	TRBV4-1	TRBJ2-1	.	TGCGCCAGCAGCCAAGGGGGAGCGGGGGGAAGCGAGCAGTTCTTC	CASSQGGAGGSEQFF
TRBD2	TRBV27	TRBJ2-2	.	TGTGCCAGCAGACTAGCGGGGGCGAACACCGGGGAGCTGTTTTTT	CASRLAGANTGELFF
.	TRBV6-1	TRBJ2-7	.	TGTGCCAGCAGCCGAGACAGCGCCTACGAGCAGTACTTC	CASSRDSAYEQYF
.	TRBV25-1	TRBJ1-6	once	TGTGCCAGCAGTGGCACCGGGAGGTATAATTCACCCCTCCACTTT	CASSGTGRYNSPLHF
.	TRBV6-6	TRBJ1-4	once	TGTGCCAGCAGTGGCTTCCCAGGCACTAATGAAAAACTGTTTTTT	CASSGFPGTNEKLFF
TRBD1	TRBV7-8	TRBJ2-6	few	TGTGCCAGCAGCGAACAGGAGCCGGGACAGGCCCCTCGGGGGGCCAACGTCCTGACTTTC	CASSEQEPGQAPRGANVLTF
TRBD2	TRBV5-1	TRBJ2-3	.	TGCGCCACCCAGAAGACTAGCGGGGTTGATACGCAGTATTTT	CATQKTSGVDTQYF
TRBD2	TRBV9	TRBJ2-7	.	TGTGCCAGCAGCGTAGTACCACTAGCGGAGCAGTACTTC	CASSVVPLAEQYF
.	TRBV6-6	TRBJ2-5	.	TGTGCCAGCAGTTACTCCAGGGTAGAGACCCAGTACTTC	CASSYSRVETQYF
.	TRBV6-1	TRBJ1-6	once	TGTGCCAGCAGTTTTATAGAGAGCACCCTCCACTTT	CASSFIESTLHF
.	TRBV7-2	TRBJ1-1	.	TGTGCCAGCAGCTTCCAATCGGGCACTGAAGCTTTCTTT	CASSFQSGTEAFF
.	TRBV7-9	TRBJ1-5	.	TGTGCCAGCAGCCCCTACGGGGGAGCAAACCAGCCCCAGCATTTT	CASSPYGGANQPQHF
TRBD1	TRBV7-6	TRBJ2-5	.	TGTGCCAGCAGCTTAACGACAGGGGAGACCCAGTACTTC	CASSLTTGETQYF
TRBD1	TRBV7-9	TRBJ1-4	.	TGTGCCAGCAGCCCGGGGAGCAGGGGGTATGAAAAACTGTTTTTT	CASSPGSRGYEKLFF
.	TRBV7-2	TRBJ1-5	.	TGTGCCAGCAGCGTGTCGTGGGGAGAGTATCAGCCCCAGCATTTT	CASSVSWGEYQPQHF
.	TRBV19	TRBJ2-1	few	TGTGCCAGTAGTGTGAGGGCAGGAGAGCAGTTCTTC	CASSVRAGEQFF